This entry is about one TCR beta chain. A read error is likely, as this CDR3 ends without the conserved phenylalanine or tryptophan. It is unclear where the CDR3 begins or ends on the DNA, so no DNA is shown, and the CDR3 is as TCRdb lists it. Samples underwent the assay at deep level. The protocol was immunoSEQ multiplex PCR, while the TCRdb copy is restricted to in-frame clones and leaves out a portion. The repertoire holds 2 million to 2.5 million clones, with almost 96% as singletons. The record originates from a study of shared clonotypes between healthy human individuals. Inclusive of both ends, the CDR3 amounts to 11 amino acids.

The receptor's source is a man aged 18 to 29 in good health. The sample comprised naive CD4+ T cells sorted from blood. Subset of the sample: CD45RA+ positively selected. The chain has TRBV21-1 and TRBJ2-7; the D call of TRBD2 is as the table states it, not checked on the DNA. TRBV21-1 has pseudogene status. This CDR3 reads CASSKKRIGKL.